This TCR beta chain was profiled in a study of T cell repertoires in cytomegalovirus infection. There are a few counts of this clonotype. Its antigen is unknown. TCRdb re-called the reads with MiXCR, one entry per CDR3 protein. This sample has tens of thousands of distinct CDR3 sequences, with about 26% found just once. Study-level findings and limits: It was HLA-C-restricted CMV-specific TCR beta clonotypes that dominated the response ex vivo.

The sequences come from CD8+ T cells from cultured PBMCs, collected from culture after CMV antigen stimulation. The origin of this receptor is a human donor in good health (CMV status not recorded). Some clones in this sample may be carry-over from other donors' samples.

CDR3 sequence (DNA): TGTGCCAGCAGTTACTCTAGCGGGGGCACAGATACGCAGTATTTT. Amino acid sequence: CASSYSSGGTDTQYF. The genes are TRBV6-6 and TRBJ2-3, with 8 bases lining up with TRBD2. Unmatched junction bases numbered 0, after V lost 0 bases and J lost 1 base. This CDR3 spans 15 amino acids. Germline V gene sequence: CDR1 MNHNY, CDR2 SVGAGI (reference sequence).